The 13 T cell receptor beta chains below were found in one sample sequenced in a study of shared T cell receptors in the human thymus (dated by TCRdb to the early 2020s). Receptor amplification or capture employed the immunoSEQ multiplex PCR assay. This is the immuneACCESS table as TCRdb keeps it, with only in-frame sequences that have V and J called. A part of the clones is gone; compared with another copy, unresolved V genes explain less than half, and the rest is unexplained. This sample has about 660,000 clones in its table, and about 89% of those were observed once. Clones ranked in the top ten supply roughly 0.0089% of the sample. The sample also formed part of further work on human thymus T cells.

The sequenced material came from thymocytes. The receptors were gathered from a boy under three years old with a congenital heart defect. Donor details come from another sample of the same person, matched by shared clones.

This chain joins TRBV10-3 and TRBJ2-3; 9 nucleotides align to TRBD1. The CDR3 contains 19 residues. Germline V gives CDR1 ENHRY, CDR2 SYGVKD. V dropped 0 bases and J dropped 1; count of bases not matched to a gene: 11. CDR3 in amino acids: CAISESMDRGGWGTDTQYF. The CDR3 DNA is TGTGCCATCAGTGAGTCGATGGACAGGGGAGGGTGGGGCACAGATACGCAGTATTTT.

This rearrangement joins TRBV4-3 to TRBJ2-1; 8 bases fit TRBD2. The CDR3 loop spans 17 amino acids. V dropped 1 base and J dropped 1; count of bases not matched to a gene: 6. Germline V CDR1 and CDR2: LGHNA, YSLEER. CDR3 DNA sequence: TGCGCCAGCAGCCAAGTGGTGCGGGAGGTATCCTACAATGAGCAGTTCTTC. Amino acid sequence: CASSQVVREVSYNEQFF.

CDR3 sequence reads: CASSWETSGTPDTQYF. Written as DNA, the CDR3 is TGCGCCAGCAGCTGGGAGACTAGCGGGACTCCAGATACGCAGTATTTT. The V and J genes are TRBV5-1 and TRBJ2-3; 11 nucleotides align to TRBD2. Germline lookup yields CDR1 SGHRS and CDR2 YFSETQ. V was clipped by 3 bases and J by 4 bases; unmatched bases: 7. This CDR3 is 16 amino acids long.

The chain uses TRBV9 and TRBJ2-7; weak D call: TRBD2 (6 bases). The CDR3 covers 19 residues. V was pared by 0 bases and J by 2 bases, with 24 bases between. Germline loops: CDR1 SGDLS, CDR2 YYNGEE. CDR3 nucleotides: TGTGCCAGCAGCGTAGCTTTGCAAAGGGACTCTCGAAAGCCCTACGAGCAGTACTTC. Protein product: CASSVALQRDSRKPYEQYF.

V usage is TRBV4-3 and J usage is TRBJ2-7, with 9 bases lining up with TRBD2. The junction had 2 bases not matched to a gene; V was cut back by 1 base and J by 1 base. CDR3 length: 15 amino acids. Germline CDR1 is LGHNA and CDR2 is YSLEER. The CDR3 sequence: CASSQGTSASYEQYF. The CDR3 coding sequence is TGCGCCAGCAGCCAAGGGACTAGCGCTTCCTACGAGCAGTACTTC.

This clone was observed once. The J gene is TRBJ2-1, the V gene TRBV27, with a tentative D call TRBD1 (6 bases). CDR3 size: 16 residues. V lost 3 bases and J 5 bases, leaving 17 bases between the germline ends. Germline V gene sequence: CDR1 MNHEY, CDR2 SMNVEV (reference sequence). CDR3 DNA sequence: TGTGCCAGCAGTTTTAGCGTGAACAGGGCTCACAATGAGCAGTTCTTC. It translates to CASSFSVNRAHNEQFF.

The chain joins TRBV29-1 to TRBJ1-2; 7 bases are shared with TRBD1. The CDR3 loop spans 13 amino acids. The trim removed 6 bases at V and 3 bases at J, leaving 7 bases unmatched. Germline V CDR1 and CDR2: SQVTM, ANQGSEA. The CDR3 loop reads CSVPKTGYYGYTF. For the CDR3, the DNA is TGCAGCGTCCCGAAGACAGGGTACTATGGCTACACCTTC.

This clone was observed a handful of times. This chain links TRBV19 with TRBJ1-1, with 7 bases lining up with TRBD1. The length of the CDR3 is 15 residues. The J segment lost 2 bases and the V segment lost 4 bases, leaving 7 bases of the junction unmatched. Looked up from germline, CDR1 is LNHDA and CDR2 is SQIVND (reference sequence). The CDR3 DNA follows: TGTGCCAGTAGTAGACAGGGAATTCGAAACACTGAAGCTTTCTTT. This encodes CASSRQGIRNTEAFF. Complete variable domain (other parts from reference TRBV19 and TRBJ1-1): DGGITQSPKYLFRKEGQNVTLSCEQNLNHDAMYWYRQDPGQGLRLIYYSQIVNDFQKGDIAEGYSVSREKKESFPLTVTSAQKNPTAFYLCASSRQGIRNTEAFFGQGTRLTVV.

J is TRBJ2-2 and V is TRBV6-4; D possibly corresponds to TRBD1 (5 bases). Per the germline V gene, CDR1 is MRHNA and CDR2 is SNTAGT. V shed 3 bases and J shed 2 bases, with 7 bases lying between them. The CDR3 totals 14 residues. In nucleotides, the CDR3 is TGTGCCAGCAGTGAGACAGACAACACCGGGGAGCTGTTTTTT. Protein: CASSETDNTGELFF.

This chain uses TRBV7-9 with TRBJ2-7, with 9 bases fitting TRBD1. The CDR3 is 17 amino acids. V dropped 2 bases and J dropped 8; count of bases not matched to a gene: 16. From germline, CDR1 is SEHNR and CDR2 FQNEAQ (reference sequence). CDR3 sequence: CASSLKARRDREFQQYF. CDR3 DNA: TGTGCCAGCAGCTTAAAGGCGCGCCGGGACAGGGAATTTCAGCAGTACTTC.

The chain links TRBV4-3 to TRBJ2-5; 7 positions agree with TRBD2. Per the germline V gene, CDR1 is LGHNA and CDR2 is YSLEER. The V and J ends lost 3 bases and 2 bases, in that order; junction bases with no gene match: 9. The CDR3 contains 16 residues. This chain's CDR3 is CASSHKLANKQETQYF. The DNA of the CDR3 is TGCGCCAGCAGCCACAAACTAGCGAATAAGCAAGAGACCCAGTACTTC.

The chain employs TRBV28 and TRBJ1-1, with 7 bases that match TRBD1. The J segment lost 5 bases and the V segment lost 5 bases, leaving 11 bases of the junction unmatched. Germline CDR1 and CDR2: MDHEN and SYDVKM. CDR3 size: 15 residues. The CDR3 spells CASSARAGGRTEAFF. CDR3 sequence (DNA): TGTGCCAGCAGTGCCAGGGCAGGGGGGAGGACTGAAGCTTTCTTT.

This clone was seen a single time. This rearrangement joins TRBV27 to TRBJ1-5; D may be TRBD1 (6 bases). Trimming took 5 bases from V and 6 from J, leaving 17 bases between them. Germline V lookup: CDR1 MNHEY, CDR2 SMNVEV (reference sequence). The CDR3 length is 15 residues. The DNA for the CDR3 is TGTGCCAGCAGTAACTCACAGGGATTCGGTCAGCCCCAGCATTTT. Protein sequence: CASSNSQGFGQPQHF.